These 30 T cell receptor beta chains originate from one sample sequenced in a study of T-cell memory formation after mild COVID-19. A single record per CDR3 protein comes from TCRdb applying MiXCR to the 5' RACE reads. The sample lists about 430,000 distinct CDR3 sequences, roughly a quarter occurring once. Sequencing was carried out using PBMCs or a T cell subset sorted from them (not recorded which). These receptors were collected from an adult woman who had mild COVID-19 (a few samples of this study predate the infection). Cell type and time point are not known.

At least ten counts were recorded for this clonotype. The V and J genes are TRBV12-3 or TRBV12-4 and TRBJ1-1, with D unclear. V was clipped by 5 bases and J by 8 bases, with 6 bases between them. This CDR3 has 10 amino acids. Written as DNA, the CDR3 is TGTGCCAGCAGTGGAGTAGAAGCTTTCTTT. This translates into CASSGVEAFF.

This clonotype turned up a few times. This chain uses TRBV6-6 with TRBJ2-3; 7 bases agree with TRBD1. CDR3 length equals 15 residues. The V segment lost 6 bases and the J segment 0 bases; nucleotides outside the gene matches: 6. Germline loops: CDR1 MNHNY, CDR2 SVGAGI (reference sequence). CDR3 protein: CASSGQESSTDTQYF. The CDR3 DNA sequence: TGTGCCAGCAGCGGACAGGAGAGTAGCACAGATACGCAGTATTTT.

This clonotype has just one count. V and J are TRBV7-6 and TRBJ1-1; 9 nucleotides align to TRBD1. V shed 5 bases and J 1 base; nucleotides not matched to a gene: 5. The CDR3 has 15 amino acids. In germline, CDR1 is SGHVS, CDR2 FNYEAQ. The CDR3 DNA reads TGTGCCAGCAGCATCGGGACAGGGCCGAACACTGAAGCTTTCTTT. Translated, it gives CASSIGTGPNTEAFF.

This clonotype was seen a few times. This chain links TRBV7-9 with TRBJ2-1, with 7 bases identical to TRBD2. Germline CDR1 is SEHNR and CDR2 is FQNEAQ (reference sequence). After removal of 7 bases from V and 9 bases from J, the junction contained 9 bases not matched to a gene. The CDR3 runs to 13 residues. CDR3 sequence reads: CASTFAGGSEQFF. The CDR3 coding sequence is TGTGCCAGCACCTTCGCGGGCGGGAGTGAGCAGTTCTTC.

There are a few counts of this clonotype. The rearrangement joins TRBV7-9 to TRBJ2-2, with 11 bases matching TRBD2. CDR1 is SEHNR, CDR2 FQNEAQ, per germline (reference sequence). This CDR3 has 15 residues. J was trimmed by 7 bases and V by 4 bases; bases with no gene match: 5. The DNA of the CDR3 is TGTGCCAGCAGCTCAGGGACTAGCGGTGGCGGGGAGCTGTTTTTT. Translated, it gives CASSSGTSGGGELFF.

The table lists this clonotype with a few counts. The chain uses TRBV20-1 and TRBJ2-5; 7 positions match TRBD1. Germline V CDR1 and CDR2: DFQATT, SNEGSKA (reference sequence). V dropped 0 bases and J dropped 5; count of bases not matched to a gene: 9. The CDR3 is 15 residues long. This CDR3 reads CSARDPRIQGETQYF. CDR3 bases: TGCAGTGCTAGAGATCCCCGGATACAGGGGGAGACCCAGTACTTC.

A few counts support this clonotype. The chain has TRBV30 and TRBJ2-3, with 10 bases fitting TRBD2. Per germline, CDR1 GTSNPN and CDR2 SVGIG (reference sequence). This CDR3 is built from 15 residues. With 0 bases clipped from V and 4 bases from J, the junction kept 4 bases outside the gene matches. The CDR3, as DNA: TGTGCCTGGAGTGTAGGGACTAGCGACGCAGATACGCAGTATTTT. Its protein product is CAWSVGTSDADTQYF.

The J gene is TRBJ2-6, the V gene TRBV2; 10 bases match TRBD1. Germline lookup yields CDR1 SNHLY and CDR2 FYNNEI. This CDR3 comprises 18 residues. V gave up 3 bases and J gave up 2 bases; unmatched junction bases: 7. The CDR3 coding sequence is TGTGCCAGCAGTGATAGGGGACAGGGGTTCCCTGGGGCCAACGTCCTGACTTTC. The encoded protein is CASSDRGQGFPGANVLTF.

The chain employs TRBV29-1 and TRBJ2-7, with 12 bases fitting TRBD2. CDR1 and CDR2 from the germline V gene are SQVTM and ANQGSEA. V lost 3 bases, J lost 5 bases, and 8 bases stayed unmatched. The CDR3 has 15 residues. CDR3 residues: CSVEVQTSGRHEQYF. DNA of the CDR3: TGCAGCGTTGAGGTTCAGACTAGCGGGAGACACGAGCAGTACTTC.

The chain couples TRBV3-1 to TRBJ2-3; TRBD2 matches at 12 bases. The CDR3 is made up of 16 amino acids. Germline CDR1 reads LGHDT; CDR2 reads YNNKEL (reference sequence). The trim removed 2 bases at V and 5 bases at J, leaving 5 bases unmatched. In DNA form, the CDR3 reads TGTGCCAGCAGCCAATCTAGCGGGGGGGGATTAGATACGCAGTATTTT. It specifies CASSQSSGGGLDTQYF.

This clonotype was recorded a few times. The chain recombines TRBV5-1 with TRBJ1-1; D remains ambiguous. The germline CDR1 and CDR2 sequences are SGHRS and YFSETQ. V lost 2 bases to trimming and J lost 1 base, with 9 bases between them. CDR3 length: 14 residues. CDR3 DNA sequence: TGCGCCAGCAGCTTTGGGCAGACGAACACTGAAGCTTTCTTT. It codes for CASSFGQTNTEAFF.

The chain has TRBV2 and TRBJ2-3; weak D call: TRBD1 (5 bases). This CDR3 contains 14 residues. The germline V gene encodes CDR1 SNHLY and CDR2 FYNNEI. Deletions cut 8 bases from V and 1 base from J, with 13 bases between. This CDR3 reads CASFYRLRTDTQYF. DNA of the CDR3: TGTGCCAGCTTCTACAGGCTGCGCACAGATACGCAGTATTTT.

The chain carries TRBV18 and TRBJ1-3; 10 nucleotides align to TRBD1. J was trimmed by 3 bases and V by 5 bases; bases with no gene match: 4. This CDR3 spans 15 amino acids. Germline-derived CDR1 and CDR2 are KGHSH and LQKENI. The CDR3 nucleotides read TGTGCCAGCTCATCGACAGGGGGCAATGGAAACACCATATATTTT. Translating gives CASSSTGGNGNTIYF.

This clonotype has more than one count but fewer than ten. V is TRBV27 and J is TRBJ2-3; unclear D gene. Germline CDR1 reads MNHEY; CDR2 reads SMNVEV (reference sequence). V was shortened by 3 bases and J by 0 bases, with 10 bases between the two germline ends. This CDR3 has 15 residues. CDR3 DNA sequence: TGTGCCAGCAGTTTGGCTGAGACGAGCACAGATACGCAGTATTTT. The encoded protein is CASSLAETSTDTQYF.

The sample holds a few counts of this clonotype. V and J are TRBV7-2 and TRBJ2-1, with 12 bases aligning to TRBD2. Germline V gene data show CDR1 as SGHTA and CDR2 as FQGNSA. V gave up 5 bases and J gave up 2 bases; unmatched junction bases: 7. The CDR3 spans 17 residues. The DNA of the CDR3 is TGTGCCAGCAGCCGACTAGCGGGAGACCCGCCCTACAATGAGCAGTTCTTC. Translated, it gives CASSRLAGDPPYNEQFF.

The rearrangement joins TRBV24-1 to TRBJ2-2; no definite D call. CDR3 size: 14 residues. Looked up from germline, CDR1 is KGHDR and CDR2 is SFDVKD. Between the trimmed V and J ends, which lost 4 bases and 6 bases, there was a span of 11 bases. The DNA for the CDR3 is TGTGCCACCAGTGACAGTACACCTCCCGGGGAGCTGTTTTTT. This codes for CATSDSTPPGELFF.

At least ten counts were recorded for this clonotype. The CDR3 here is CASSFYRGSYNEQFF. In nucleotides, the CDR3 is TGTGCCAGCAGCTTCTACAGGGGGTCTTACAATGAGCAGTTCTTC. V and J are TRBV5-5 and TRBJ2-1; 8 bases map to TRBD1. Per germline, CDR1 SGHKS and CDR2 YYEKEE (reference sequence). Germline trimming cut 2 bases from V and 4 bases from J; bases unmatched to any gene: 5. The length of the CDR3 is 15 residues.

The DNA for the CDR3 is TGTGCCAGCTCATCCTCTTCGGGTGAAAAACTGTTTTTT. It yields the protein CASSSSSGEKLFF. V and J are TRBV18 and TRBJ1-4, with D hard to call. CDR1 is KGHSH, CDR2 LQKENI, per germline. This CDR3 has 13 amino acids. V was trimmed by 5 bases and J by 7 bases, leaving 11 bases between them.

This clonotype was seen only a few times. The chain uses TRBV24-1 and TRBJ2-3, with 7 bases aligning to TRBD1. Germline V gene sequence: CDR1 KGHDR, CDR2 SFDVKD. J was trimmed by 1 base and V by 0 bases; bases with no gene match: 9. There are 18 residues in the CDR3. The CDR3: CATSDLRTGAMGTDTQYF. The DNA of the CDR3 is TGTGCCACCAGTGATTTGCGAACAGGGGCGATGGGCACAGATACGCAGTATTTT.

This clonotype was seen only a few times. The chain recombines TRBV12-3 or TRBV12-4 with TRBJ2-3; 9 bases map to TRBD2. Trimming took 7 bases from V and 2 from J; bases not matched to a gene: 7. This CDR3 has 15 amino acids. DNA for the CDR3: TGTGCCAGCACGGTTAGCGGGGGATTCACAGATACGCAGTATTTT. It specifies CASTVSGGFTDTQYF.

The chain carries TRBV2 and TRBJ2-7; possibly TRBD1 or TRBD2 for D (5 bases each). The ends were cut back, 1 base at V and 5 bases at J, with 18 bases in the middle. Germline V gives CDR1 SNHLY, CDR2 FYNNEI. The CDR3 totals 16 residues. The CDR3 sequence is CASSEEAGTAYDEQYF. The CDR3 coding sequence is TGTGCCAGCAGTGAAGAGGCCGGGACGGCGTATGACGAGCAGTACTTC.

This rearrangement joins TRBV20-1 to TRBJ2-7; D ambiguous. There are 11 residues in the CDR3. Germline V lookup: CDR1 DFQATT, CDR2 SNEGSKA (reference sequence). Between the trimmed V and J ends, which lost 7 bases and 2 bases, there was a span of 9 bases. This CDR3 reads CSERRAYEQYF. CDR3 nucleotides: TGCAGTGAAAGAAGGGCCTACGAGCAGTACTTC.

The chain joins TRBV10-3 to TRBJ2-1; 9 bases line up with TRBD2. V was pared by 4 bases and J by 3 bases, with 4 bases of the junction left unmatched. Germline values: CDR1 ENHRY, CDR2 SYGVKD. This CDR3 has 15 amino acids. CDR3 protein: CAISGGSGGYNEQFF. CDR3 bases: TGTGCCATCAGTGGGGGTAGCGGGGGCTACAATGAGCAGTTCTTC.

The V call is TRBV7-8, the J call TRBJ1-4, with D perhaps matching TRBD1 (5 bases). CDR1 is SGHVS and CDR2 is FQNEAQ in the germline V gene. Trimming pared 2 bases from V and 5 bases from J, leaving 12 bases between. The CDR3 has 15 amino acids. CDR3 nucleotide sequence: TGTGCCAGCAGCTTAAATAGGGGAGGAAATGAAAAACTGTTTTTT. Protein product: CASSLNRGGNEKLFF. Complete variable domain (other parts from reference TRBV7-8 and TRBJ1-4): GAGVSQSPRYKVAKRGQDVALRCDPISGHVSLFWYQQALGQGPEFLTYFQNEAQLDKSGLPSDRFFAERPEGSVSTLKIQRTQQEDSAVYLCASSLNRGGNEKLFFGSGTQLSVL.

This clonotype appeared a few times. The rearrangement links TRBV20-1 to TRBJ1-1; D is perhaps TRBD1 (5 bases). Germline CDR1 reads DFQATT; CDR2 reads SNEGSKA (reference sequence). V was cut by 0 bases and J by 6 bases, with 11 bases left in between. CDR3 length: 13 amino acids. Here the CDR3 reads CSARDLGAPEAFF. In nucleotides, the CDR3 is TGCAGTGCTAGAGATCTAGGGGCGCCTGAAGCTTTCTTT.

This clonotype was counted once. J is TRBJ2-7 and V is TRBV30; D is undetermined. The CDR3 totals 11 residues. CDR1 is GTSNPN, CDR2 SVGIG, per germline (reference sequence). V lost 1 base to trimming and J lost 6 bases, with 7 bases between them. CDR3 in DNA: TGTGCCTGGAGTGATGGGTCCGAGCAGTACTTC. Protein product: CAWSDGSEQYF. Full variable domain (outside the CDR3, taken from reference TRBV30 and TRBJ2-7): SQTIHQWPATLVQPVGSPLSLECTVEGTSNPNLYWYRQAAGRGLQLLFYSVGIGQISSEVPQNLSASRPQDRQFILSSKKLLLSDSGFYLCAWSDGSEQYFGPGTRLTVT.

This clonotype was detected only a few times. The chain joins TRBV6-6 to TRBJ2-7, with a weak D call TRBD1 (6 bases). Germline V gene sequence: CDR1 MNHNY, CDR2 SVGAGI (reference sequence). This CDR3 is 14 amino acids long. V was shortened by 6 bases and J by 2 bases, with 14 bases between the two germline ends. CDR3 sequence (DNA): TGTGCCAGCAGCTATCAGGGGAACACCTACGAGCAGTACTTC. Protein: CASSYQGNTYEQYF.

This clonotype was seen only a few times. This chain connects TRBV4-3 to TRBJ2-7; D uncertain. This CDR3 has 17 residues. Germline V gene data show CDR1 as LGHNA and CDR2 as YSLEER. Trimming stripped 0 bases from V and 4 bases from J, with 19 bases between. The CDR3 region has the DNA TGCGCCAGCAGCCAAGAAGCCCCGTGGTTCGTGAATTACGAGCAGTACTTC. Translated: CASSQEAPWFVNYEQYF.

In this sample, this clonotype turned up many times. The chain carries TRBV4-1 and TRBJ2-7; 7 bases are a match to TRBD1. The ends lost 5 bases at V and 2 bases at J; junction bases unmatched: 12. Germline CDR1 is MGHRA and CDR2 is YSYEKL. CDR3 length equals 16 residues. CDR3 DNA sequence: TGCGCCAGCAGCAAAGCAGGGGGTGGAGGTCCCTACGAGCAGTACTTC. Its protein is CASSKAGGGGPYEQYF.

The chain carries TRBV6-1 and TRBJ1-2; D call uncertain. V was pared by 3 bases and J by 0 bases, with 11 bases between. Germline V gives CDR1 MNHNS, CDR2 SASEGT. The CDR3 covers 15 residues. The chain's CDR3 is CASSEIRYANYGYTF. The CDR3 DNA reads as TGTGCCAGCAGTGAGATACGCTACGCTAACTATGGCTACACCTTC.